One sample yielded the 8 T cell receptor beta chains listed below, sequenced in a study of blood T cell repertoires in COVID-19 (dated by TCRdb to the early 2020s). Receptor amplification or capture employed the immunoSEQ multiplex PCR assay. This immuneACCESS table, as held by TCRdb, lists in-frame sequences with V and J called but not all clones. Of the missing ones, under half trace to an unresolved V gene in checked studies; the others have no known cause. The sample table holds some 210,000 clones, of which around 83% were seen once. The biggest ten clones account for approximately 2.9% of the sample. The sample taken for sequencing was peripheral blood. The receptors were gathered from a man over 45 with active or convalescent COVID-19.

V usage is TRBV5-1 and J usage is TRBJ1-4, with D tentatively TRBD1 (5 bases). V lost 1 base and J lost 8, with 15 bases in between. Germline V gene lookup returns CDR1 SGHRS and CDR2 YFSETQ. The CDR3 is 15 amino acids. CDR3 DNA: TGCGCCAGCAGCTTGACGAGTCAGGGTGGAGAAAAACTGTTTTTT. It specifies CASSLTSQGGEKLFF.

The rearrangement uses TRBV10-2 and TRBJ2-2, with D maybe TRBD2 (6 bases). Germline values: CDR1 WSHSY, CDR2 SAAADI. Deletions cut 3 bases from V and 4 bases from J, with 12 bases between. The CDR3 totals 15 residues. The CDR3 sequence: CASSDIRGGTGELFF. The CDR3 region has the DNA TGCGCCAGCAGTGATATCCGGGGAGGCACCGGGGAGCTGTTTTTT.

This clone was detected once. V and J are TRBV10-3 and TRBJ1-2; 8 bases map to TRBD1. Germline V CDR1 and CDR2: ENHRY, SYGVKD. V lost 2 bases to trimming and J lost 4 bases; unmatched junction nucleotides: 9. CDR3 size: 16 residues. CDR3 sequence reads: CAISEPLDRVAYGYTF. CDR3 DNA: TGTGCCATCAGTGAGCCCCTGGACAGGGTTGCCTATGGCTACACCTTC.

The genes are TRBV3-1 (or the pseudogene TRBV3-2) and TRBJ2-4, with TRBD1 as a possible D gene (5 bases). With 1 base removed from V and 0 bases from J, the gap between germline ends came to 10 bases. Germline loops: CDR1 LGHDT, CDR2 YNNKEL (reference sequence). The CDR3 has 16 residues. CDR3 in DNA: TGTGCCAGCAGCCAAGGTCGGACACTAGCCAAAAACATTCAGTACTTC. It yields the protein CASSQGRTLAKNIQYF.

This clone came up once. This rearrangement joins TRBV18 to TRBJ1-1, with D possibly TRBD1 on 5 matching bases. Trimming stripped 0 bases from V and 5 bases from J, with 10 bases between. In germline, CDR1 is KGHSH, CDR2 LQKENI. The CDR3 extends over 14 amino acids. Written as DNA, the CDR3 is TGTGCCAGCTCACCACCTTACGGGGGGACTGAAGCTTTCTTT. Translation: CASSPPYGGTEAFF.

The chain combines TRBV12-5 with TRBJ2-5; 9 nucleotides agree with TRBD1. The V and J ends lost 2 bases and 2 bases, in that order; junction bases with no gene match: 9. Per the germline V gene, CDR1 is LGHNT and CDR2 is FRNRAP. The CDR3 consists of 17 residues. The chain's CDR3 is CASGLSPGQGMQETQYF. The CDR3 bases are TGTGCTAGTGGTTTGTCACCGGGACAGGGTATGCAAGAGACCCAGTACTTC.

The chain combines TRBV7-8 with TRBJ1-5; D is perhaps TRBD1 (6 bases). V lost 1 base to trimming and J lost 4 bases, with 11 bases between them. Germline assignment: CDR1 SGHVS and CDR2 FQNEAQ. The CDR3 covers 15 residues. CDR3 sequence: CASSLGQGSNQPQHF. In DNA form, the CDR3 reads TGTGCCAGCAGCTTAGGGCAGGGGTCAAATCAGCCCCAGCATTTT.

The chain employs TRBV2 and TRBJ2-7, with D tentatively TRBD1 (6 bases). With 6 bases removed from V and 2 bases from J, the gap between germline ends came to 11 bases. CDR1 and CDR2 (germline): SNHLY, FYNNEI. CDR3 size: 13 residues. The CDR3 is CASRRTEAYEQYF. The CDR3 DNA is TGTGCCAGCAGGAGGACAGAGGCCTACGAGCAGTACTTC.